This note documents a single T cell receptor beta chain sequence. This clonotype was detected ten times or more. Its antigen is still unknown. Base qualities are not recorded, but no much larger clone differs from it by a single base. The healthy controls were volunteers from blood banks in Maryland, USA. Libraries from unsorted PBMCs were made from 2 million PBMCs kept in RNAlater at -80 degrees C until RNA extraction. PBMCs were separated from peripheral blood using Ficoll-Hypaque density gradient centrifugation and then cryopreserved in liquid nitrogen. To synthesize cDNA, template-switch 5'RACE was performed with a primer carrying a 10-nucleotide random unique molecular identifier so that each TCR transcript was tagged. Every sequencing run covered 15-18 subjects and yielded more than 160 million TCR-beta sequences. The RNeasy kit was used for extraction of total RNA. Using the KAPA Real-time Library Amplification kit, TCR-beta VDJ regions were amplified with primers for the TCR constant region and the 5'RACE anchor. Sample indexes and Illumina adaptors were added in a first PCR, after which library yield was increased in a second PCR. After purification with Ampure beads, the TCR product of roughly 650 bp was size-selected on a 2% E-gel SizeSelection system. Before pooling, library quality was checked on a Bioanalyzer, concentration was measured with Qubit, and libraries were quantified with the Kapa Library Quantification kit. Libraries were sequenced paired-end 2 x 150 bp on an Illumina HiSeq 2500. To increase sequence diversity, about 25-31% phiX was spiked into each library pool. For the original study's pipeline: The quality-filtered reads were processed with the UMI-based MiGEC pipeline, whose error correction step removed more than 85% of the raw TCR sequences. VDJ genes were aligned to IMGT germline references, and clonotypes were defined by unique CDR3 amino acid sequence plus V-J genes. VDJtools evaluated clonal expansion, Shannon diversity and CDR3 relatedness (CalcPairwiseDistances, ClusterSamples); CLCbio workbench built phylogenetic trees. Clones with at least 8 unique UMIs were defined as expanded, with this threshold being based on coefficient-of-variation modelling across technical triplicates. The public reads were reprocessed in TCRdb via fastp at Q25 and MiXCR, keeping in-frame beta chains. Each CDR3 protein appears once, grouped with its most common genes and DNA. For this entry, the V and J calls and clone size follow TCRdb and not the study's own pipeline. In all, the sample holds fewer than 85,000 distinct CDR3 sequences, and 15% to 20% of those were seen once. Of the sample, over 15% is held by the ten largest clones.

This sample stems from a study of neurological immune-mediated disorders (dated by TCRdb to between 2018 and 2021). About the investigation overall: Peripheral blood TCR-beta repertoires from HTLV-I-associated myelopathy (HAM/TSP) patients, multiple sclerosis patients and healthy controls were compared by UMI-based sequencing. Longitudinal samples, technical triplicates and paired sorted CD4+ and CD8+ T-cell subsets, alongside PBMC samples, were included among the roughly 96 TCR-beta libraries. Of the approximately 68 subjects in the cohort, about 14 were HAM/TSP patients, approximately 34 were multiple sclerosis patients, and approximately 20 were healthy controls.

Based on the germline V gene, the CDR1 and CDR2 sequences are MNHNS and SASEGT. From the cysteine through the phenylalanine, the CDR3 covers 15 amino acids. Only CDR3 DNA remains: 45 bases, in frame from the first base. V loses 6 bases of germline sequence and J loses 3 bases, and the interval between the two ends is 15 bases. Summary of the overall study and its limitations: No identical CDR3 amino acid sequences were shared among expanded clones across subjects, suggesting private TCR-beta repertoires in all groups. TCR clonal expansion was highest in HAM/TSP patients and lowest in MS patients, with MS patients falling below even healthy controls.

This receptor was taken from a middle-aged woman in good health. The chain is made from TRBV6-1 and TRBJ1-3; the best D guess is TRBD1, with 5 bases matching. The sequenced material came from PBMCs. In nucleotides, the sequence is TGTGCCAGCAGCGATGCATCAGGGCATGGAAACACCATATATTTT. This encodes CASSDASGHGNTIYF.